A selection of T cell receptor beta chains follows, all from one sample in a study of blood T cell repertoires in COVID-19. Profiling relied on immunoSEQ multiplex PCR, and the TCRdb table lists in-frame clones only, not all of them. The sample lists about 240,000 clones, around four fifths occurring once. Sequenced: peripheral blood. The receptor set was obtained from a man younger than 40 who had recovered from COVID-19. CDR3s include the opening cysteine and the closing phenylalanine or tryptophan.

v_gene: TRBV6-4
j_gene: TRBJ1-1
CDR3aa: CASSAGKNTEAFF

v_gene: TRBV12-5
j_gene: TRBJ2-3
CDR3aa: CASGLVGTGGDTQYF

v_gene: TRBV28
j_gene: TRBJ2-5
CDR3aa: CASSTMDSSETQYF

v_gene: TRBV9
j_gene: TRBJ2-2
CDR3aa: CASSQANTGELFF

v_gene: TRBV27
j_gene: TRBJ1-4
CDR3aa: CASSLSGTGHEKLFF

v_gene: TRBV6-5
j_gene: TRBJ2-5
CDR3aa: CASGGLAEYQETQYF

v_gene: TRBV5-1
j_gene: TRBJ2-1
CDR3aa: CASGQRGDDNEQFF

v_gene: TRBV15
j_gene: TRBJ1-3
CDR3aa: CATSRVPENTIYF

v_gene: TRBV5-1
j_gene: TRBJ1-5
CDR3aa: CASIEKTENQPQHF

v_gene: TRBV5-1
j_gene: TRBJ2-2
CDR3aa: CASSLFQGGDTGELFF

v_gene: TRBV19
j_gene: TRBJ2-3
CDR3aa: CASSTGDGEDTQYF

v_gene: TRBV2
j_gene: TRBJ1-6
CDR3aa: CASSSTGLGSPLHF

v_gene: TRBV7-8
j_gene: TRBJ2-3
CDR3aa: CASSLRGLAGGEIDTQYF

v_gene: TRBV6-6
j_gene: TRBJ1-2
CDR3aa: CASSSKQGPFSRGYTF

v_gene: TRBV6-5
j_gene: TRBJ2-3
CDR3aa: CASSWTGGSTDTQYF

v_gene: TRBV11-1
j_gene: TRBJ1-6
CDR3aa: CASSSGHGSPLHF

v_gene: TRBV5-1
j_gene: TRBJ2-5
CDR3aa: CASSLGGAETQYF

v_gene: TRBV7-8
j_gene: TRBJ2-7
CDR3aa: CASSLGGLAGGSYEQYF

v_gene: TRBV10-3
j_gene: TRBJ1-5
CDR3aa: CAISEEQGSNQPQHF

v_gene: TRBV5-1
j_gene: TRBJ1-1
CDR3aa: CASSLGQVSTEAFF

v_gene: TRBV5-6
j_gene: TRBJ1-5
CDR3aa: CASSLGSNQPQHF

v_gene: TRBV21-1
j_gene: TRBJ1-1
CDR3aa: CASSKGEGDNTEAFF